This TCR beta chain was sequenced during a study of cytomegalovirus exposure and HLA in healthy donors. Study results and caveats: Productive rates of about 90% or about 30% were seen for most TCR beta V segments in an earlier analysis.

This clone was counted a few times. The target antigen is unknown. The PCR employed 60 Vbeta primers together with 13 Jbeta primers. Sequenced by immunoSEQ multiplex PCR; TCRdb stores in-frame clones only, minus some. The sample holds 95,000 to 110,000 clones, roughly a tenth seen once. The trim removed 6 bases at V and 12 bases at J, leaving 5 bases unmatched. The length of the CDR3 is 11 residues. Per the germline V gene, CDR1 is MNHEY and CDR2 is SMNVEV (reference sequence). This clonotype was sampled from a man aged 40-49 years in good health and CMV-seropositive. The genes are TRBV27 and TRBJ2-1; 7 positions agree with TRBD1. Sequenced input: PBMCs. CDR3 bases: TGTGCCAGCAGCACGACAGGGTGGCAGTTCTTC. Its protein product is CASSTTGWQFF.